Below are 2 T cell receptor beta chains sequenced from a single sample in a study of a mutant IDH1 vaccine in newly diagnosed glioma. The table came from immunoSEQ multiplex PCR; TCRdb's copy has only in-frame clones and leaves some out. The sample consists of 75,000 to 80,000 clones, more than 80% of them appearing once. These TCRs' antigens remain unknown. The time point here: week 23, last vaccination. Every vaccination contained 300 ug of the mutant IDH1 20-mer peptide and was paired with topical imiquimod. Material: PBMCs, obtained from a glioma patient whose treatment included an IDH1 peptide vaccine. The receptors here all came from a woman aged 45-59 years with glioma.

The chain links TRBV28 to TRBJ2-2; 10 bases are shared with TRBD2. V gave up 6 bases and J gave up 1 base; unmatched junction bases: 8. Germline V CDR1 and CDR2: MDHEN, SYDVKM. There are 17 residues in the CDR3. The DNA for the CDR3 is TGTGCCAGCAGCCCCCTTAGCGGGAGGAGGAACACCGGGGAGCTGTTTTTT. Translated, it gives CASSPLSGRRNTGELFF. Using reference TRBV28 and TRBJ2-2 for the parts outside the CDR3, the full variable domain is DVKVTQSSRYLVKRTGEKVFLECVQDMDHENMFWYRQDPGLGLRLIYFSYDVKMKEKGDIPEGYSVSREKKERFSLILESASTNQTSMYLCASSPLSGRRNTGELFFGEGSRLTVL.

This rearrangement joins TRBV19 to TRBJ2-7; D is undetermined. This CDR3 region has 13 residues. The germline V and J ends were trimmed by 4 bases and 2 bases, with 9 bases remaining between them. Germline values: CDR1 LNHDA, CDR2 SQIVND (reference sequence). CDR3 residues: CASSNLGTYEQYF. The CDR3, as DNA: TGTGCCAGTAGTAATCTCGGAACCTACGAGCAGTACTTC.